This T cell receptor beta chain came from a study of blood T cell repertoires in COVID-19. About the study: Sites across the United States, Italy and Spain contributed samples from acute and convalescent COVID-19.

The germline gives CDR1 LNHDA, CDR2 SQIVND (reference sequence). V lost 5 bases and J lost 0; bases outside the gene matches: 5. This CDR3 has 17 amino acids. The data were produced by immunoSEQ multiplex PCR, yet TCRdb's version contains in-frame clones alone and is incomplete. This sample carries 45,000 or so clones, 82% of them seen once, and the ten largest clones take over 4%. The specimen sequenced was peripheral blood. The chain joins TRBV19 to TRBJ2-6; 9 bases are a match to TRBD1. The TCR sequence derives from a woman in her sixties or seventies with acute or convalescent COVID-19. The CDR3 sequence: CASSPGTGYSGANVLTF. The CDR3 nucleotides are TGTGCCAGTAGTCCCGGGACAGGGTACTCTGGGGCCAACGTCCTGACTTTC.